This TCR beta chain was captured in a study of sequential checkpoint blockade in melanoma. Some clones are missing from TCRdb's copy, which holds only in-frame ones; the method was immunoSEQ multiplex PCR. The sample lists 34,000 or so clones, under 90% occurring once. Germline loops: CDR1 MNHNY, CDR2 SVGAGI (reference sequence). This CDR3 has 14 residues. After removal of 5 bases from V and 5 bases from J, the junction contained 6 bases not matched to a gene. Documented treatment: randomized to nivolumab then ipilimumab (arm A) or the reverse (arm B). No patient had prior DNA-damaging chemotherapy. This rearrangement joins TRBV6-6 to TRBJ1-1, with 9 bases that match TRBD1. This TCR was recovered from a human donor with melanoma. This specimen consisted of CD8+ T cells sorted from blood (inferred from file names), obtained from a patient given nivolumab and ipilimumab in sequence. CDR3: CASSPQGAGTEAFF. The CDR3 nucleotides are TGTGCCAGCAGTCCACAGGGGGCTGGGACTGAAGCTTTCTTT.